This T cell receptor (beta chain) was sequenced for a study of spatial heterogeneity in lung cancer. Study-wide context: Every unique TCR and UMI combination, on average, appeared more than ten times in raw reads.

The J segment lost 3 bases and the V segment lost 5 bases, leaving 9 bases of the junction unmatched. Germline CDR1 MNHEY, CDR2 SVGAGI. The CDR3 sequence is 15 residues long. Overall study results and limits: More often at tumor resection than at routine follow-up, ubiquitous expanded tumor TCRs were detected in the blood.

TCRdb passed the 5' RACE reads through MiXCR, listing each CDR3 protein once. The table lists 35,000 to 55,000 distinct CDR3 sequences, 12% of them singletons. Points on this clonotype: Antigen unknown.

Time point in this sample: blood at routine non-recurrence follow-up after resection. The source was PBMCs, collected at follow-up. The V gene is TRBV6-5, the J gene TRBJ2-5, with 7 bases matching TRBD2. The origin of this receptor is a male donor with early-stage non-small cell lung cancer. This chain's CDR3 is CASSPASSGEETQYF. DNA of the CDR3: TGTGCCAGCAGTCCCGCCTCTAGCGGAGAAGAGACCCAGTACTTC.